The clone carrying this TCR beta chain was recorded only once. Its specificity is unknown. Germline V gives CDR1 KGHDR, CDR2 SFDVKD. The CDR3 consists of 12 residues. Trimming cost V 4 bases and J 5 bases, with 5 bases left between them. TCRdb's copy holds only in-frame clones and misses some; the assay was immunoSEQ multiplex PCR. The table includes fewer than 110,000 clones, approximately 88% detected once. This sample was included in a study of T cell responses to AZD1222 COVID-19 vaccine. For the study at large: Researchers grouped second doses given at about 4 or about 12 weeks into one pool. General study points: With two AZD1222 doses given, Spike-specific TCR breadth and depth both rose.

The sample in question was peripheral blood, obtained on day 0 of AZD1222 vaccination. The receptor's source is an adult in good health. The chain uses TRBV24-1 and TRBJ1-5; no clear D gene. The CDR3 region is CATSETDQPQHF. Here the CDR3 DNA reads TGTGCCACCAGTGAAACCGATCAGCCCCAGCATTTT.